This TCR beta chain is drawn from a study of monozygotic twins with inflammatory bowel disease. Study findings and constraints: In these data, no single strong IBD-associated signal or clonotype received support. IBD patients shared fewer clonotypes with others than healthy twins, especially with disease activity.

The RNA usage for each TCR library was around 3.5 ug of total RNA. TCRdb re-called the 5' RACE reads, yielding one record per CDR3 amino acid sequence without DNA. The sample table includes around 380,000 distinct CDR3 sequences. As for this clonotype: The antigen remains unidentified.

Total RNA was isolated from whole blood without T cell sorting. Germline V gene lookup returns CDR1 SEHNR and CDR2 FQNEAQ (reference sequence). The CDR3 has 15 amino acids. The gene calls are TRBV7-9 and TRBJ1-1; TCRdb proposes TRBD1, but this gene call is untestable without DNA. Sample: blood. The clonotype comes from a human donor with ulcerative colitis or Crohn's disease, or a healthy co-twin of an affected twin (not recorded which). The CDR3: CASSPRDPGGTEAFF.